One and the same sample provided the 30 T cell receptor beta chains below, sequenced in a study of control samples from healthy donors and cancer patients. Assay: immunoSEQ multiplex PCR; the TCRdb copy retains only in-frame clones and omits some. The sample holds about 59,000 clones; about 89% are singletons and the top ten take approximately 12%. Sequenced: PBMCs. These receptors were obtained from a woman aged 60-70 years with lung cancer.

V usage is TRBV5-4 and J usage is TRBJ2-4, with D perhaps being TRBD1 or TRBD2 (5 bases each). This CDR3 comprises 14 residues. The V and J ends lost 4 bases and 0 bases respectively, with 8 bases between them. Germline lookup yields CDR1 SGHNT and CDR2 YYREEE (reference sequence). CDR3 sequence reads: CASSSGTAKNIQYF. Written as DNA, the CDR3 is TGTGCCAGCAGCAGTGGGACAGCCAAAAACATTCAGTACTTC.

V is TRBV11-2 and J is TRBJ2-2; D unclear. Germline V CDR1 and CDR2: SGHAT, FQNNGV. V was pared by 2 bases and J by 8 bases, with 9 bases between. This CDR3 has 13 amino acids. The CDR3 region has the DNA TGTGCCAGCAGCTTAATAGGGCTTGGGGAGCTGTTTTTT. Protein sequence: CASSLIGLGELFF.

In DNA form, the CDR3 reads TGTGCCAGCAGTGAAGCAGCACCGGGCTACGAGCAGTACTTC. This sequence encodes CASSEAAPGYEQYF. This chain connects TRBV6-1 to TRBJ2-7; D not resolved. Looked up from germline, CDR1 is MNHNS and CDR2 is SASEGT. Trimming stripped 0 bases from V and 3 bases from J, with 9 bases between. The length of the CDR3 is 14 residues.

The CDR3 loop reads CASSLDRTGAYTEAFF. In DNA form, the CDR3 reads TGCGCCAGCAGCTTGGACCGGACAGGGGCGTACACTGAAGCTTTCTTT. The chain couples TRBV5-1 to TRBJ1-1; 9 positions agree with TRBD1. The CDR3 has 16 amino acids. Germline assignment: CDR1 SGHRS and CDR2 YFSETQ. J was trimmed by 3 bases and V by 0 bases; bases with no gene match: 6.

This clone was seen a handful of times. This sequence joins TRBV24-1 and TRBJ2-5, with 15 positions matching TRBD2. Germline loops: CDR1 KGHDR, CDR2 SFDVKD. This CDR3 spans 18 amino acids. V lost 3 bases and J lost 5; bases outside the gene matches: 9. The CDR3 DNA follows: TGTGCCACCAGTGATCGATGGACTAGCGGGAGGGGTTGGGAGACCCAGTACTTC. It specifies CATSDRWTSGRGWETQYF.

This clone was seen a handful of times. The chain carries TRBV2 and TRBJ1-5; D might be TRBD1 (5 bases). The CDR3 consists of 13 residues. Germline V gene data show CDR1 as SNHLY and CDR2 as FYNNEI. V was shortened by 6 bases and J by 0 bases, with 6 bases between the two germline ends. In DNA form, the CDR3 reads TGTGCCAGCAGGGGGGATAGCAATCAGCCCCAGCATTTT. Its translation is CASRGDSNQPQHF. The full variable domain, rest sourced from reference TRBV2 and TRBJ1-5, is EPEVTQTPSHQVTQMGQEVILRCVPISNHLYFYWYRQILGQKVEFLVSFYNNEISEKSEIFDDQFSVERPDGSNFTLKIRSTKLEDSAMYFCASRGDSNQPQHFGDGTRLSIL.

The gene calls are TRBV3-1 (or the pseudogene TRBV3-2) and TRBJ2-1; 14 bases fit TRBD2. Germline V lookup: CDR1 LGHDT, CDR2 YNNKEL (reference sequence). The CDR3 consists of 14 residues. J lost 10 bases, V lost 1 base, and 0 bases had no gene match. The CDR3 reads CASSQGTSGREQFF. The DNA for the CDR3 is TGTGCCAGCAGCCAAGGGACTAGCGGGAGGGAGCAGTTCTTC.

This chain joins TRBV4-1 and TRBJ1-1, with 9 bases fitting TRBD1. The CDR3 is made up of 16 amino acids. Germline assignment: CDR1 MGHRA and CDR2 YSYEKL. Trimming took 0 bases from V and 12 from J; bases not matched to a gene: 14. The CDR3 bases are TGCGCCAGCAGCCAAGATGGGGGACAGGGAATATATGTCCCTTTCTTT. Its protein product is CASSQDGGQGIYVPFF.

The chain combines TRBV3-1 (or the pseudogene TRBV3-2) with TRBJ1-6; no definite D call. The CDR3 spans 13 residues. V lost 0 bases to trimming and J lost 7 bases, with 4 bases between them. Germline CDR1 LGHDT, CDR2 YNNKEL (reference sequence). The CDR3 nucleotides are TGTGCCAGCAGCCAAGATGTCAATTCACCCCTCCACTTT. Translation gives CASSQDVNSPLHF.

This chain uses TRBV12-5 with TRBJ1-2, with 7 bases matching TRBD1. V gave up 0 bases and J gave up 8 bases; unmatched junction bases: 9. CDR1 and CDR2 from the germline V gene are LGHNT and FRNRAP. CDR3 length equals 15 residues. The CDR3 reads CASGLVNRGGEGYTF. The CDR3 bases are TGTGCTAGTGGTTTGGTAAACAGGGGAGGCGAGGGCTACACCTTC.

The chain carries TRBV29-1 and TRBJ2-4; D unclear. The CDR3 length is 10 residues. Between the trimmed V and J ends, which lost 5 bases and 7 bases, there was a span of 6 bases. Per the germline V gene, CDR1 is SQVTM and CDR2 is ANQGSEA. CDR3 in amino acids: CSVLGNIQYF. Here the CDR3 DNA reads TGCAGCGTTTTGGGGAACATTCAGTACTTC.

V is TRBV9 and J is TRBJ2-5; D might be TRBD1 (6 bases). This CDR3 has 15 residues. Trimming removed 4 bases at V and 3 bases at J, with 16 bases between. CDR1 and CDR2 from the germline V gene are SGDLS and YYNGEE. The CDR3 nucleotides are TGTGCCAGCAGCTATTCAGGACAGACGAAAGAGACCCAGTACTTC. Amino acid sequence: CASSYSGQTKETQYF.

This clone was counted once. This rearrangement joins TRBV19 to TRBJ2-3; no firm D call. The CDR3 runs 16 residues. In germline, CDR1 is LNHDA, CDR2 SQIVND (reference sequence). Trimming cost V 3 bases and J 3 bases, with 16 bases left between them. This CDR3 is CASSMGSASATDTQYF. DNA of the CDR3: TGTGCCAGTAGTATGGGGTCGGCTAGTGCGACAGATACGCAGTATTTT.

The chain uses TRBV7-8 and TRBJ2-5; D is tentatively TRBD1 or TRBD2 (5 bases each). This CDR3 spans 14 amino acids. Germline V CDR1 and CDR2: SGHVS, FQNEAQ. V gave up 5 bases and J gave up 4 bases, with 14 bases separating them. In DNA form, the CDR3 reads TGTGCCAGCAGCCCCGGGACGGCGCGAGAGACCCAGTACTTC. It specifies CASSPGTARETQYF.

The chain is built from TRBV2 and TRBJ1-2; no clear D gene. Germline V gene lookup returns CDR1 SNHLY and CDR2 FYNNEI. The CDR3 is 14 residues long. V lost 2 bases and J 6 bases, leaving 13 bases between the germline ends. CDR3: CASSENPSWDGYTF. The CDR3, as DNA: TGTGCCAGCAGTGAAAATCCTTCCTGGGATGGCTACACCTTC.

The chain recombines TRBV19 with TRBJ2-7; 10 nucleotides align to TRBD2. Germline V lookup: CDR1 LNHDA, CDR2 SQIVND (reference sequence). This CDR3 comprises 16 residues. V lost 3 bases, J lost 0 bases, and 5 bases stayed unmatched. The CDR3 sequence: CASSIQLAGSSYEQYF. The CDR3 DNA sequence: TGTGCCAGTAGTATCCAACTAGCGGGGAGCTCCTACGAGCAGTACTTC.

The chain couples TRBV19 to TRBJ1-5; 10 positions match TRBD1. The CDR3 has 14 residues. Looked up from germline, CDR1 is LNHDA and CDR2 is SQIVND (reference sequence). Germline trimming cut 6 bases from V and 1 base from J; bases unmatched to any gene: 0. The CDR3 protein is CASRGQGSNQPQHF. The CDR3, as DNA: TGTGCCAGTAGGGGACAGGGGAGCAATCAGCCCCAGCATTTT.

The chain combines TRBV5-6 with TRBJ1-3; perhaps TRBD1 as D (6 bases). Trimming removed 4 bases at V and 0 bases at J, with 11 bases between. Germline V gene sequence: CDR1 SGHDT, CDR2 YYEEEE. This CDR3 spans 15 amino acids. DNA for the CDR3: TGTGCCAGCAGCGGAGGGGACACCTCTGGAAACACCATATATTTT. Translated, it gives CASSGGDTSGNTIYF.

The rearrangement uses TRBV28 and TRBJ1-4; a weak D match, TRBD1 (6 bases). In germline, CDR1 is MDHEN, CDR2 SYDVKM. The CDR3 loop spans 13 amino acids. The V gene lost 7 bases and the J gene lost 4 bases, with 10 bases spanning the gap. The CDR3 loop reads CASMGGFNEKLFF. The DNA of the CDR3 is TGTGCCAGCATGGGGGGCTTTAATGAAAAACTGTTTTTT. Full variable domain (outside the CDR3, taken from reference TRBV28 and TRBJ1-4): DVKVTQSSRYLVKRTGEKVFLECVQDMDHENMFWYRQDPGLGLRLIYFSYDVKMKEKGDIPEGYSVSREKKERFSLILESASTNQTSMYLCASMGGFNEKLFFGSGTQLSVL.

This clone was seen a few times. J is TRBJ2-3 and V is TRBV21-1; the D call of TRBD1 is as the table states it, not checked on the DNA. TRBV21-1 counts as a pseudogene. This CDR3 is 18 amino acids long. CDR3 loop: CASSKAGLDREHGDTQYF. The CDR3 bases are TGTGCCAGCAGCAAAGCGGGCCTGGACAGGGAACATGGAGATACGCAGTATTTT.

Here the CDR3 reads CAWTGTRESPLHF. In DNA, the CDR3 is TGTGCCTGGACCGGGACCAGGGAGTCACCCCTCCACTTT. The gene calls are TRBV30 and TRBJ1-6; a weak D match, TRBD1 (5 bases). The V gene's germline CDR1 is GTSNPN and CDR2 SVGIG (reference sequence). The V gene lost 4 bases and the J gene lost 10 bases, with 14 bases spanning the gap. The CDR3 is 13 residues long.

V usage is TRBV2 and J usage is TRBJ2-7; D remains unclear. Germline CDR1 and CDR2: SNHLY and FYNNEI. V was cut by 1 base and J by 3 bases, with 10 bases left in between. This CDR3 has 14 residues. The CDR3 sequence: CASSEEEPIYEQYF. The CDR3 DNA reads as TGTGCCAGCAGTGAAGAGGAACCGATCTACGAGCAGTACTTC.

For the CDR3, the DNA is TGCGCCAGCAGCCGCACGGCGGGGGAAGATGGCTACACCTTC. This gives the protein CASSRTAGEDGYTF. This chain links TRBV4-1 with TRBJ1-2; D is perhaps TRBD1 (5 bases). The CDR3 is 14 amino acids. V dropped 4 bases and J dropped 6 bases, with 15 bases sitting between them. CDR1 and CDR2 (germline): MGHRA, YSYEKL.

This chain links TRBV28 with TRBJ2-3; 11 bases fit TRBD2. V lost 10 bases to trimming and J lost 1 base; unmatched junction nucleotides: 10. CDR1 and CDR2 (germline): MDHEN, SYDVKM. This CDR3 has 16 amino acids. The chain's CDR3 is CATLNLAGGGTDTQYF. For the CDR3, the DNA is TGTGCCACCCTGAACTTAGCGGGGGGGGGCACAGATACGCAGTATTTT.

This clone is a singleton in its sample. The chain carries TRBV23-1 and TRBJ1-5; 9 positions match TRBD1. TRBV23-1 carries the ORF label, with uncertain function. The J segment lost 2 bases and the V segment lost 0 bases, leaving 14 bases of the junction unmatched. The CDR3 runs to 20 residues. For the CDR3, the DNA is TGCGCCAGCAGTCAATCAGAAGGACAGGGGCGGAATGTAGGCAATCAGCCCCAGCATTTT. Amino acids: CASSQSEGQGRNVGNQPQHF.

This chain joins TRBV7-8 and TRBJ2-3; TRBD2 agrees at 15 bases. Germline loops: CDR1 SGHVS, CDR2 FQNEAQ. CDR3 length equals 16 residues. The ends lost 5 bases at V and 3 bases at J; junction bases unmatched: 3. Written as DNA, the CDR3 is TGTGCCAGCAGCGCGGGGACTAGCGGGAGGACAGATACGCAGTATTTT. Translated, it gives CASSAGTSGRTDTQYF.

The rearrangement joins TRBV9 to TRBJ1-3; perhaps TRBD1 as D (5 bases). Germline CDR1 and CDR2: SGDLS and YYNGEE. This CDR3 region has 13 residues. V was pared by 7 bases and J by 8 bases, with 16 bases between. The CDR3 bases are TGTGCCAGCGCCCTCCCGGGGGAAGACACCATATATTTT. This translates into CASALPGEDTIYF. Filled out from reference TRBV9 and TRBJ1-3, the complete variable domain reads DSGVTQTPKHLITATGQRVTLRCSPRSGDLSVYWYQQSLDQGLQFLIQYYNGEERAKGNILERFSAQQFPDLHSELNLSSLELGDSALYFCASALPGEDTIYFGEGSWLTVV.

The CDR3 bases are TGCGCCAGCAGCCAAGGGACGCTTAGCTCCTACGAGCAGTACTTC. Translation: CASSQGTLSSYEQYF. J is TRBJ2-7 and V is TRBV4-1; D is ambiguous. The CDR3 extends over 15 amino acids. Trimming removed 1 base at V and 0 bases at J, with 10 bases between. Germline lookup yields CDR1 MGHRA and CDR2 YSYEKL.

The chain has TRBV14 and TRBJ2-1, with D possibly TRBD1 on 5 matching bases. The CDR3 runs 16 residues. The V gene lost 1 base and the J gene lost 4 bases, with 14 bases spanning the gap. Germline V CDR1 and CDR2: SGHDN, FVKESK. The CDR3 protein is CASSQGSGYFYNEQFF. The CDR3 DNA reads as TGTGCCAGCAGCCAAGGATCAGGGTACTTTTACAATGAGCAGTTCTTC. Complete variable domain (other parts from reference TRBV14 and TRBJ2-1): EAGVTQFPSHSVIEKGQTVTLRCDPISGHDNLYWYRRVMGKEIKFLLHFVKESKQDESGMPNNRFLAERTGGTYSTLKVQPAELEDSGVYFCASSQGSGYFYNEQFFGPGTRLTVL.

The chain couples TRBV9 to TRBJ2-5; TRBD1 or TRBD2 may be the D gene (5 bases each). From germline, CDR1 is SGDLS and CDR2 YYNGEE. The CDR3 sequence is 16 residues long. Trimming pared 0 bases from V and 2 bases from J, leaving 14 bases between. For the CDR3, the DNA is TGTGCCAGCAGCGTAGGGACCCGGGACGAGCAAGAGACCCAGTACTTC. The encoded protein is CASSVGTRDEQETQYF.